The 2 T cell receptor beta chains below were found in one sample sequenced in a study of blood T cells in healthy people across ages. Combining a sample-barcoded 5' primer with a J-beta primer mix, a second PCR ran for 7 to 11 cycles. MiXCR was run by TCRdb on the 5' RACE reads, yielding one entry per CDR3 protein. The sample lists fewer than 700,000 distinct CDR3 sequences, 40% to 50% occurring once. The sample comprised blood. All receptors derive from an elderly man in good health.

There are a few counts of this clonotype. V and J are TRBV7-6 and TRBJ2-1, with D uncertain. The CDR3 has 13 amino acids. Germline assignment: CDR1 SGHVS and CDR2 FNYEAQ. With 4 bases removed from V and 7 bases from J, the gap between germline ends came to 11 bases. The CDR3 region is CASSSYPRNEQFF. The CDR3 coding sequence is TGTGCCAGCAGCTCCTACCCACGGAATGAGCAGTTCTTC. The full variable domain, rest sourced from reference TRBV7-6 and TRBJ2-1, is GAGVSQSPRYKVTKRGQDVALRCDPISGHVSLYWYRQALGQGPEFLTYFNYEAQQDKSGLPNDRFSAERPEGSISTLTIQRTEQRDSAMYRCASSSYPRNEQFFGPGTRLTVL.

The V and J genes are TRBV6-2 or TRBV6-3 and TRBJ2-1, with D tentatively TRBD1 or TRBD2 (5 bases each). CDR1 and CDR2 (germline): MNHEY, SVGEGT. This CDR3 has 13 amino acids. V was shortened by 1 base and J by 9 bases, with 10 bases between the two germline ends. The chain's CDR3 is CASSYFGAIEQFF. The CDR3 bases are TGTGCCAGCAGTTACTTCGGGGCTATTGAGCAGTTCTTC.